This is a list of T cell receptor beta chains from one sample in a study of beta chain features in type 1 diabetes. TCRdb's table, derived via immunoSEQ multiplex PCR, lists solely in-frame clones and lacks some. Of more than 140,000 clones in the sample, about a tenth were seen once. The sample consisted of central memory CD4+ T cells from blood. The source of these receptors is a woman aged 40 to 49 in good health. Both conserved end residues are trimmed from each CDR3.

j_call v_call cdr3_aa
TRBJ1-1 TRBV29-1 SVHQTGENTEAF
TRBJ1-4 TRBV7-9 ASSHKGANEKLF
TRBJ2-2 TRBV11-2 ASSFQTNTGELF
TRBJ2-7 TRBV7-7 ASSLPGGEQY
TRBJ1-1 TRBV25-1 ASSDYRVDTEAF
TRBJ1-6 TRBV6-5 ASSTQGLVSPLH
TRBJ2-2 TRBV7-8 ASSFFQSGELF
TRBJ2-3 TRBV7-9 ASSPWDRRTDTQY
TRBJ1-1 TRBV11-2 ASSPVGRLDTEAF
TRBJ2-1 TRBV5-1 ASIKELGGYNEQF
TRBJ2-3 TRBV7-7 ASSSGREGTDTQY
TRBJ2-5 TRBV7-2 ASSWLAGGQETQY
TRBJ2-5 TRBV5-1 ASKPLAGAQETQY
TRBJ1-5 TRBV7-8 ASSFQQGNQPQH
TRBJ2-3 TRBV11-2 ASSRLTSGGTDTQY
TRBJ2-3 TRBV10-3 AIKSGGSTDTQY
TRBJ1-2 TRBV29-1 SVEDRGKAFYGYT
TRBJ2-5 TRBV5-6 ASRYGQQETQY
TRBJ2-1 TRBV4-2 ASSQGTSGDNEQF
TRBJ1-1 TRBV6-5 ATYSQVKAF
TRBJ2-3 TRBV5-4 ASSSPSGGAWTDTQY
TRBJ1-2 TRBV5-1 ASSPSSNYGYT
TRBJ1-6 TRBV9 ASSVQEVANSPLH
TRBJ2-7 TRBV7-2 ASSFGASYEQY
TRBJ2-3 TRBV2 ASDGTMQDTQY
TRBJ2-3 TRBV7-8 ASRFSGVDTQY
TRBJ1-1 TRBV6-5 ASSTDTGQTEAF
TRBJ2-3 TRBV5-1 ASSLEAGGRTDTQY
TRBJ1-2 TRBV5-4 ASSFSSGTGVYGYT
TRBJ2-3 TRBV7-2 ASSSYTDTQY
TRBJ2-1 TRBV9 ASSTRQGPMDEQF
TRBJ1-6 TRBV19 ASSNTPGQGMSPLH
TRBJ2-7 TRBV7-2 ASSLVGRGFKTYEQY